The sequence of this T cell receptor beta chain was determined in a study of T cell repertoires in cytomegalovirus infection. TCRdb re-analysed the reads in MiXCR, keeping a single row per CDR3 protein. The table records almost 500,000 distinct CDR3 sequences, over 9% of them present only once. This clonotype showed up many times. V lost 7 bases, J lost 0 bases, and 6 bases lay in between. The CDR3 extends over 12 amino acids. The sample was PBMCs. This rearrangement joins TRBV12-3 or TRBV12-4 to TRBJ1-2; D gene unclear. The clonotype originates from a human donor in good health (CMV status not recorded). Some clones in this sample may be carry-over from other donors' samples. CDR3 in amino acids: CASNLANYGYTF. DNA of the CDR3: TGTGCCAGCAACTTAGCTAACTATGGCTACACCTTC.